The clone carrying this TCR beta chain was counted a single time. The germline V gene has CDR1 SNHLY and CDR2 FYNNEI. Trimming left V 6 bases short and J 2 bases short, with 14 bases between. The CDR3 has 14 residues. This sample was included in a study of neoadjuvant nivolumab and ipilimumab in lung cancer. Repertoires were generated with immunoSEQ multiplex PCR, while TCRdb's copy carries only in-frame clones and drops some. The data hold fewer than 30,000 clones, with about 78% observed a single time. The starting material was tumor tissue, obtained after neoadjuvant nivolumab, alone or with ipilimumab, at or shortly before surgery. The receptor was derived from an adult with non-small cell lung cancer. V is TRBV2 and J is TRBJ2-7; the D call may be TRBD1 or TRBD2 (5 bases each). DNA of the CDR3: TGTGCCAGCAGGGAGTCGGGACCACCCTACGAGCAGTACTTC. The encoded protein is CASRESGPPYEQYF.